This TCR beta chain was captured in a study of vaccination effects on CD4 cells after COVID-19. Sequenced by immunoSEQ multiplex PCR; TCRdb stores in-frame clones only, minus some. This sample has about 73,000 clones, with around 74% found just once. ViraFEST used viral peptide pools to expand antigen-specific CD4+ T cells before sequencing. After more than 9 days in culture, the CD4+ T cells were isolated. Negative nucleocapsid antibody tests before and after vaccination confirmed no previous SARS-CoV-2 infection. Points from the study as a whole: Late post-vaccination, clones induced by infection and those induced by vaccine underwent marked clonal contraction.

About this clone: Its matching antigen is unknown.

The ends were cut back, 9 bases at V and 4 bases at J, with 22 bases in the middle. Germline V gives CDR1 SGHRS, CDR2 YFSETQ. This CDR3 has 15 amino acids. The J gene is TRBJ2-5, the V gene TRBV5-1; D might be TRBD1 (5 bases). The clonotype originates from a human donor who received a COVID-19 vaccine. Sequenced material: CD4+ T cells from PBMCs cultured with HCoV-NL63 spike peptides, taken before COVID-19 vaccination. The CDR3 coding sequence is TGCGCCACTTCAGAAAACAGGCCGGCAGGAGAGACCCAGTACTTC. This gives the protein CATSENRPAGETQYF.